The sample holds a few counts of the clone carrying this T cell receptor beta chain. Its antigen is currently unknown. The investigators reverse transcribed all of the isolated RNA, so they sequenced expressed TCRB transcripts. Assay: immunoSEQ multiplex PCR; the TCRdb copy retains only in-frame clones and omits some. The sample has a few hundred thousand clones; 9.6% are singletons. The CDR3 has 16 amino acids. Germline lookup yields CDR1 SGHTS and CDR2 YDEGEE. V lost 0 bases to trimming and J lost 5 bases, with 15 bases between them. This sample is drawn from a study of beta chain features in type 1 diabetes. Study-wide results and limits: A pattern of fewer insertions and more deletions at VDJ junctions was seen in type 1 diabetes patients. The question left open here concerned HLA type influencing TCRB rearrangement. Compared with healthy donors, patients appeared to share more similar naive, central memory and regulatory TCRB repertoires. For Type 1 diabetes patients, all four CD4+ subsets carried TCRB CDR3s that were moderately but significantly shorter.

Sequenced material: central memory CD4+ T cells from blood. This TCR came from a man under 40 with type 1 diabetes. The chain combines TRBV5-8 with TRBJ2-1; D gene uncertain. This chain's CDR3 is CASSLGTGALHNEQFF. The CDR3, as DNA: TGTGCCAGCAGCTTGGGAACCGGAGCCCTCCACAATGAGCAGTTCTTC.